In its sample, the clone carrying this T cell receptor (beta chain) was seen once. Specified treatment: preoperative locoregional IRX-2 cytokine immunotherapy. Patients received preoperative, locoregional IRX-2 cytokine immunotherapy in a phase Ib study. The data were obtained in a study of preoperative IRX-2 immunotherapy in early breast cancer. Measured with immunoSEQ multiplex PCR; TCRdb has only the in-frame clones, and not every one. The sample has fewer than 25,000 clones; 70% to 90% are singletons. V was cut by 1 base and J by 0 bases, with 18 bases left in between. Germline CDR1 reads MNHEY; CDR2 reads SMNVEV (reference sequence). There are 19 residues in the CDR3.

The chain joins TRBV27 to TRBJ2-2, with D tentatively TRBD1 (5 bases). This specimen consisted of tumor tissue, obtained after IRX-2 immunotherapy. The source is a human donor with breast cancer. The CDR3 spells CASSLFGILTAANTGELFF. CDR3 DNA: TGTGCCAGCAGTTTATTTGGAATCCTGACAGCAGCGAACACCGGGGAGCTGTTTTTT.